This TCR beta chain was identified in a study of T cells in Graves' hyperthyroidism and ophthalmopathy. Study-wide results and limits: By a 13 V-J model, ophthalmopathy was set apart from stable hyperthyroidism. Most thyroid-expanded clonotypes above 0.001 were also found in blood.

TCR beta CDR3 regions were amplified from RNA transcripts. The primer set for the first-round RT-PCR of the TCR CDR3 was HTBI. TCRdb fed the multiplex PCR reads into MiXCR, producing one record per CDR3 protein. The data contain some 800,000 distinct CDR3 sequences, 38% of them singletons. Details on this clonotype: Its antigen is undetermined.

Germline CDR1 is LNHDA and CDR2 is SQIVND (reference sequence). This CDR3 comprises 15 residues. The V gene lost 6 bases and the J gene lost 4 bases, with 15 bases spanning the gap. Diagnosis rested on symptoms, serum thyroxine and TRAb, thyroid ultrasound, and orbital computed tomography. The clonotype originates from a young man with Graves' hyperthyroidism. The J gene is TRBJ2-2, the V gene TRBV19; D possibly corresponds to TRBD2 (5 bases). Sequenced input: blood. The CDR3 sequence is CASRLSGRGTGELFF. The CDR3 DNA reads TGTGCCAGTAGGCTGAGCGGTCGTGGCACCGGGGAGCTGTTTTTT. The full variable domain, in which reference TRBV19 and TRBJ2-2 provide the parts outside the CDR3, is DGGITQSPKYLFRKEGQNVTLSCEQNLNHDAMYWYRQDPGQGLRLIYYSQIVNDFQKGDIAEGYSVSREKKESFPLTVTSAQKNPTAFYLCASRLSGRGTGELFFGEGSRLTVL.